These T cell receptor beta chains were read from a single sample in a study of blood T cell repertoires in COVID-19. The method was immunoSEQ multiplex PCR; TCRdb's version includes in-frame clones alone and lacks a portion of them. The data show hundreds of thousands of clones, with 80% to 90% seen just once and 5.5% to 7.5% held by the top ten. Sequenced material: peripheral blood. These receptors were obtained from a man in his fifties or sixties who had recovered from COVID-19. The conserved cysteine and the conserved F or W are not part of the CDR3 here. A D gene is named only where the DNA matches it firmly.

v_gene,d_gene,CDR3aa
TRBV2,-,ASTPVGVEQY
TRBV30,TRBD1,AWTGQVVHGYT
TRBV5-4,TRBD1,ASSMTGWGNTEAF
TRBV3-1/TRBV3-2,TRBD1,ASSPRDREETQY
TRBV12-3/TRBV12-4,TRBD1,ASRGQGGAEAF
TRBV30,-,AWSGVNEKLF
TRBV27,-,ASSFLSGRTNEKLF
TRBV28,-,ASSLNGHYGYT
TRBV18,TRBD1,ASSEGTERNYGYT
TRBV2,-,ASSEGGTGANVLT
TRBV5-1,TRBD2,ASSKGLAKDTQY